One sample yielded the 18 T cell receptor beta chains listed below, sequenced in a study of molecular identifiers for immune sequencing clone quantification. TCRdb reprocessed the PCR reads with MiXCR, giving one entry per CDR3 protein. The table has tens of thousands of distinct CDR3 sequences, around 17% seen once; the top ten hold approximately 1.5%. The sequencing input was naive CD8+ T cells from blood, with Jurkat cell RNA spiked in. Subset specified: FACS-sorted CD8+CD4-CCR7+CD45RA+ naive T cells. These receptor sequences come from a human donor in good health. Some libraries in this study had Jurkat cell RNA spiked in.

V is TRBV5-1 and J is TRBJ2-7; D is ambiguous. Germline loops: CDR1 SGHRS, CDR2 YFSETQ. V shed 4 bases and J shed 1 base, with 18 bases lying between them. This CDR3 has 16 residues. The CDR3 DNA sequence: TGCGCCAGCAGCGTAGGACCGGGCCTGGGGTCCTACGAGCAGTACTTC. Translated, it gives CASSVGPGLGSYEQYF. Based on the CDR3 plus reference TRBV5-1 and TRBJ2-7, the full variable domain is KAGVTQTPRYLIKTRGQQVTLSCSPISGHRSVSWYQQTPGQGLQFLFEYFSETQRNKGNFPGRFSGRQFSNSRSEMNVSTLELGDSALYLCASSVGPGLGSYEQYFGPGTRLTVT.

This clonotype was observed a handful of times. This chain joins TRBV6-2 or TRBV6-3 and TRBJ2-7, with D maybe TRBD1 (6 bases). Trimming stripped 5 bases from V and 1 base from J, with 15 bases between. Germline values: CDR1 MNHEY, CDR2 SVGEGT. CDR3 size: 15 residues. The CDR3 spells CASSKGTRGSYEQYF. CDR3 bases: TGTGCCAGCAGTAAAGGGACAAGAGGATCCTACGAGCAGTACTTC.

This chain uses TRBV7-9 with TRBJ2-1; 9 nucleotides align to TRBD1. Germline CDR1 is SEHNR and CDR2 is FQNEAQ (reference sequence). The CDR3 totals 13 residues. V shed 5 bases, J shed 7 bases, and the junction held 3 bases outside the gene matches. The CDR3 here is CASSGTGTNEQFF. Here the CDR3 DNA reads TGTGCCAGCAGCGGGACAGGGACGAATGAGCAGTTCTTC.

About this clonotype: The final CDR3 position lacks the conserved phenylalanine or tryptophan, pointing to a likely read error. The rearrangement uses TRBV7-2 and TRBJ2-3, with 7 bases that match TRBD2. V lost 7 bases and J lost 6; bases outside the gene matches: 7. The CDR3 contains 13 residues. Germline CDR1 and CDR2: SGHTA and FQGNSA. In DNA, the CDR3 is TGTGCCAGCAACCCCAGCGGGACTGATACGCAGTATCTT. As protein: CASNPSGTDTQYL.

On this clonotype: Just one base apart from a much larger clone, this may be a read error. This rearrangement joins TRBV12-3 or TRBV12-4 to TRBJ2-5; D is unclear. The CDR3 length is 13 residues. For the CDR3, the DNA is TGTGCCGGCAGCCCTACTGGACAAGAGACCCAGTACTTC. It codes for CAGSPTGQETQYF.

This clonotype occurred many times. J is TRBJ1-1 and V is TRBV29-1; weak D call: TRBD1 (5 bases). Germline V gene data show CDR1 as SQVTM and CDR2 as ANQGSEA. V was shortened by 4 bases and J by 1 base, with 19 bases between the two germline ends. This CDR3 contains 16 residues. The CDR3 loop reads CSVVWGGGMGNTEAFF. In DNA form, the CDR3 reads TGCAGCGTTGTGTGGGGGGGGGGGATGGGGAACACTGAAGCTTTCTTT.

This clonotype was recorded at least ten times. The rearrangement joins TRBV7-3 to TRBJ2-1, with 9 bases aligning to TRBD2. From germline, CDR1 is SGHTA and CDR2 FQGTGA. Trimming took 1 base from V and 4 from J; bases not matched to a gene: 8. This CDR3 comprises 17 residues. In DNA, the CDR3 is TGTGCCAGCAGCTTAAATGGAGGTGCGGGAGGGTACAATGAGCAGTTCTTC. It yields the protein CASSLNGGAGGYNEQFF.

In its sample, this clonotype was seen many times. V usage is TRBV6-2 or TRBV6-3 and J usage is TRBJ1-5; D is undetermined. Germline CDR1 and CDR2: MNHEY and SVGEGT. Trimming cost V 2 bases and J 0 bases, with 14 bases left between them. There are 17 residues in the CDR3. CDR3 DNA: TGTGCCAGCAGTTACATCTCCCGGCGGCCTAGCAATCAGCCCCAGCATTTT. Protein sequence: CASSYISRRPSNQPQHF.

This clonotype has a handful of counts. This chain connects TRBV7-2 to TRBJ1-1, with a tentative D call TRBD1 (6 bases). V gave up 5 bases and J gave up 1 base, with 14 bases separating them. The CDR3 length is 15 residues. Looked up from germline, CDR1 is SGHTA and CDR2 is FQGNSA. The CDR3, as DNA: TGTGCCAGCAGCACCTTCAGGGGTGCGAACACTGAAGCTTTCTTT. Translated, it gives CASSTFRGANTEAFF.

This clonotype has at least ten counts. This rearrangement joins TRBV11-2 to TRBJ2-3; D gene uncertain. This CDR3 contains 12 residues. With 5 bases removed from V and 8 bases from J, the gap between germline ends came to 11 bases. Germline V lookup: CDR1 SGHAT, CDR2 FQNNGV. CDR3: CASSPSGGTQYF. DNA of the CDR3: TGTGCCAGCAGCCCGTCGGGCGGTACGCAGTATTTT.

This chain joins TRBV24-1 and TRBJ2-2; 7 bases match TRBD1. The CDR3 contains 18 residues. Germline CDR1 is KGHDR and CDR2 is SFDVKD. DNA of the CDR3: TGTGTTACCAGTGACTCATGGTTGGGACAGAAGAACACCGGGGAGCTGTTTTTT. Protein product: CVTSDSWLGQKNTGELFF.

The chain couples TRBV19 to TRBJ2-2; D is perhaps TRBD1 (5 bases). The V end was cut by 1 base, the J end by 7 bases, with 7 bases between. The V gene's germline CDR1 is LNHDA and CDR2 SQIVND (reference sequence). The CDR3 is 13 amino acids. The CDR3, as DNA: TGTGCCAGTAGTATAGTAGGGGTCGGGGAGCTGTTTTTT. This encodes CASSIVGVGELFF. Full variable domain (outside the CDR3, taken from reference TRBV19 and TRBJ2-2): DGGITQSPKYLFRKEGQNVTLSCEQNLNHDAMYWYRQDPGQGLRLIYYSQIVNDFQKGDIAEGYSVSREKKESFPLTVTSAQKNPTAFYLCASSIVGVGELFFGEGSRLTVL.

The chain joins TRBV24-1 to TRBJ2-5; 9 nucleotides match TRBD2. This CDR3 is built from 13 residues. V gave up 5 bases and J gave up 5 bases; unmatched junction bases: 2. Germline V gene data show CDR1 as KGHDR and CDR2 as SFDVKD. In DNA form, the CDR3 reads TGTGCCACCAGTGGTAGCGGGAGTGAGACCCAGTACTTC. This translates into CATSGSGSETQYF.

On this clonotype: A clone one base away is much larger, so this may be a read error. V and J are TRBV15 and TRBJ1-2; 7 bases are a match to TRBD1. From germline, CDR1 is LNHNV and CDR2 YYDKDF (reference sequence). This CDR3 contains 16 residues. This CDR3 is CATSRDRLSGQYGYAF. CDR3 bases: TGTGCCACCAGCAGAGATCGTCTATCGGGACAGTATGGCTACGCCTTC.

This clonotype has a count of ten or more. V is TRBV6-5 and J is TRBJ1-5; TRBD1 agrees at 7 bases. CDR1 is MNHEY and CDR2 is SVGAGI in the germline V gene. This CDR3 is 14 amino acids long. V dropped 5 bases and J dropped 3; count of bases not matched to a gene: 4. CDR3 sequence reads: CASSEQGNNQPQHF. The CDR3, as DNA: TGTGCCAGCAGTGAACAGGGGAACAATCAGCCCCAGCATTTT.

V is TRBV25-1 and J is TRBJ2-3; D perhaps matches TRBD2 (5 bases). Between the trimmed V and J ends, which lost 1 base and 1 base, there was a span of 12 bases. The germline gives CDR1 MGHDK, CDR2 SYGVNS. This CDR3 is 16 amino acids long. CDR3 sequence: CASSESGGWRTDTQYF. CDR3 bases: TGTGCCAGCAGTGAATCCGGCGGGTGGCGCACAGATACGCAGTATTTT.

This clonotype was seen many times. The V call is TRBV30, the J call TRBJ2-3, with a possible D match to TRBD2 (6 bases). V lost 2 bases, J lost 3 bases, and 6 bases lay in between. This CDR3 has 12 residues. Germline CDR1 is GTSNPN and CDR2 is SVGIG (reference sequence). The CDR3 nucleotides read TGTGCCTGGAGTCGGGAGACAGATACGCAGTATTTT. It codes for CAWSRETDTQYF.

The V and J genes are TRBV20-1 and TRBJ2-7; a weak D match, TRBD2 (5 bases). V lost 2 bases and J lost 4, with 18 bases in between. Germline V gene lookup returns CDR1 DFQATT and CDR2 SNEGSKA (reference sequence). The CDR3 sequence is 15 residues long. The CDR3 reads CSARPPGAVGYEQYF. For the CDR3, the DNA is TGCAGTGCTAGACCGCCCGGAGCGGTGGGATACGAGCAGTACTTC.